Here is one T cell receptor beta chain with its context. This entry is derived from a study of cytomegalovirus exposure and HLA in healthy donors. Germline values: CDR1 KGHSH, CDR2 LQKENI. There are 13 residues in the CDR3. The V and J ends lost 5 bases and 3 bases respectively, with 9 bases between them. TCRdb keeps only in-frame clones here, not all; method: immunoSEQ multiplex PCR. The sample yields more than 45,000 clones, about 88% seen once. This TCR came from a woman aged 18-30 years in good health and CMV-seronegative. The chain employs TRBV18 and TRBJ2-3, with unresolved D. Sequencing was done on a sample of PBMCs. CDR3 amino acids: CASSARITDTQYF. The CDR3 coding sequence is TGTGCCAGCTCAGCTAGGATTACAGATACGCAGTATTTT.